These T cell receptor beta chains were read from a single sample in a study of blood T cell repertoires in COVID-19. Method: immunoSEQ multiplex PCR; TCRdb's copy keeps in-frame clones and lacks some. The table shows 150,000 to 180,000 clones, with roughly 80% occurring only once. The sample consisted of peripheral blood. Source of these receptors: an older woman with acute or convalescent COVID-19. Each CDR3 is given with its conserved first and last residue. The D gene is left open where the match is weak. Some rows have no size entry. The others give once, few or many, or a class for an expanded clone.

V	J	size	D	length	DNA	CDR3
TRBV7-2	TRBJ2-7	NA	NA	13	TGTGCCAGCAGCTTTTTGATTAGCTACGAGCAGTACTTC	CASSFLISYEQYF
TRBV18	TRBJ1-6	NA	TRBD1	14	TGTGCCAGCTCGAGGGACAGGTCCAATTCACCCCTCCACTTT	CASSRDRSNSPLHF
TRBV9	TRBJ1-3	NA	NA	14	TGTGCCAGCAGCGTAGCCGAGGGGGTTTACACCATATATTTT	CASSVAEGVYTIYF
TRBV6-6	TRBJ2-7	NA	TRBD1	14	TGTGCCAGCAGTCTCGGACAGGGACCATACGAGCAGTACTTC	CASSLGQGPYEQYF
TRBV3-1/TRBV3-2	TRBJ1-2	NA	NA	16	TGTGCCAGCAGCCAAGATCCGGGCCCAGGGAACTATGGCTACACCTTC	CASSQDPGPGNYGYTF
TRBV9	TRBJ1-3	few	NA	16	TGTGCCAGCAGCGTGGGGGAGGGTAGCTCTGGAAACACCATATATTTT	CASSVGEGSSGNTIYF
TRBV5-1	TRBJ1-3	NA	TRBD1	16	TGCGCCAGCAGCACACTACAGGGGGCAAGTGGAAACACCATATATTTT	CASSTLQGASGNTIYF
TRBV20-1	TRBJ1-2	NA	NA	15	TGCAGTGCTAGTTCCTTGCTGACAGATAACTATGGCTACACCTTC	CSASSLLTDNYGYTF
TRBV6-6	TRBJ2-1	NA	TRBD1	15	TGTGCCAGTTTGGGGGGACAGGGCCTTTACAATGAGCAGTTCTTC	CASLGGQGLYNEQFF
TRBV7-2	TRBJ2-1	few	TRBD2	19	TGTGCCAGCAGCTTAGTGGTGGTTCGGGGCGGGGGTGAATCCAATGAGCAGTTCTTC	CASSLVVVRGGGESNEQFF
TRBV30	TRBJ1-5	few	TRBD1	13	TGTGCCTGGAGTGTACAGGGGGATCAGCCCCAGCATTTT	CAWSVQGDQPQHF
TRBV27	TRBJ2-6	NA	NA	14	TGTGCCAGCACTCGGGACTCTGGGGCCAACGTCCTGACTTTC	CASTRDSGANVLTF
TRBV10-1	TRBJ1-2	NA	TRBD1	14	TGCGCCAGCAGCCCCGACAGGGGGCCGTATGGCTACACCTTC	CASSPDRGPYGYTF
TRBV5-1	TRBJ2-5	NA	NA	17	TGCGCCAGCAGCTACCAAGGCCAGGGTTGGAGTCGAGAGACCCAGTACTTC	CASSYQGQGWSRETQYF
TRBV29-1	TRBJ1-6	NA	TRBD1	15	TGCAGCGTTGCCGTTACAGGGGGTGTAAATTCACCCCTCCACTTT	CSVAVTGGVNSPLHF
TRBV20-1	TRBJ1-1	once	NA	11	TGCAGTGCTCTCGGACAGCCAGAAGCTTTCTTT	CSALGQPEAFF
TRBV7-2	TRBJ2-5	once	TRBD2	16	TGTGCCAGCAGCCCCCCCGGGGTAGCGGGACAAGAGACCCAGTACTTC	CASSPPGVAGQETQYF
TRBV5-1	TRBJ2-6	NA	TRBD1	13	TGCGCCAGCAGCTTCGGGGAGACCGACAGGGGGGCTTTC	CASSFGETDRGAF
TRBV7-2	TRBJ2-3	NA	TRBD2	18	TGTGCCAGCAGCTTAGAGAGTCGGCTAGCGGGGGGCCCAGCTACGCAGTATTTT	CASSLESRLAGGPATQYF
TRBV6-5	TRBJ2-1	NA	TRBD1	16	TGTGCCAGCAGTTACGGGACAGGGACGCTCTACAATGAGCAGTTCTTC	CASSYGTGTLYNEQFF
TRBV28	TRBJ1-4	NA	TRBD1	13	TGTGCCAGCAGGTCGACAGGGGTTGAAAAACTGTTTTTT	CASRSTGVEKLFF
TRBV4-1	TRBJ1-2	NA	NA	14	TGCGCCAGCAGCCAAGATGTACAGGGTCCTCGCTACACCTTC	CASSQDVQGPRYTF